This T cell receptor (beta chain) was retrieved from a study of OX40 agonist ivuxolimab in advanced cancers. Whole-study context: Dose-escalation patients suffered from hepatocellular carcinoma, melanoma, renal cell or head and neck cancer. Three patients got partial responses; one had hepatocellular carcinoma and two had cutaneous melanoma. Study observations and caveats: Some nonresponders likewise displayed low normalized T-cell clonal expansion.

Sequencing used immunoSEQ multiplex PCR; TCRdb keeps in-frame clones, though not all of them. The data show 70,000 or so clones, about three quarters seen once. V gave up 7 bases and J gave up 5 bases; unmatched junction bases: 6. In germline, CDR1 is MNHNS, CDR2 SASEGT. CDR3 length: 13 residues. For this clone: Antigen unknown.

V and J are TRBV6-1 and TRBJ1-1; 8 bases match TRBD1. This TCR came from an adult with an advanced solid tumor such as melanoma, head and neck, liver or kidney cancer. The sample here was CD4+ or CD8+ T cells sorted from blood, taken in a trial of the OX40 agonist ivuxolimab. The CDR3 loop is CASKDRVWTEAFF. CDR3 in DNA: TGTGCCAGCAAGGACAGGGTTTGGACTGAAGCTTTCTTT.